The 21 T cell receptor beta chains reported below all come from one sample, sequenced in a study of cytomegalovirus exposure and HLA in healthy donors. This PCR relied on a set of 60 Vbeta primers and 13 Jbeta primers. The data were produced by immunoSEQ multiplex PCR, yet TCRdb's version contains in-frame clones alone and is incomplete. The sample gives tens of thousands of clones, more than 75% of which show up once; around 5.9% is in the top ten. Sequencing was done on a sample of PBMCs. These receptors came from a male donor in good health and CMV-seronegative.

V gene TRBV11-2 combines with J gene TRBJ2-7, with D uncertain. CDR1 SGHAT and CDR2 FQNNGV come from the germline V gene. There are 11 residues in the CDR3. Trimming stripped 3 bases from V and 6 bases from J, with 6 bases between. This chain's CDR3 is CASSFGFEQYF. CDR3 DNA: TGTGCCAGCAGCTTCGGTTTCGAGCAGTACTTC.

V usage is TRBV10-3 and J usage is TRBJ2-2; D perhaps matches TRBD1 (6 bases). Per germline, CDR1 ENHRY and CDR2 SYGVKD. The CDR3 spans 15 residues. V was cut by 4 bases and J by 4 bases, with 13 bases left in between. DNA for the CDR3: TGTGCCATCAGTGGCGCAGGGGTAGGCACCGGGGAGCTGTTTTTT. Protein sequence: CAISGAGVGTGELFF.

CDR3 region: CASSPGQAYYNSPLHF. The DNA for the CDR3 is TGTGCCAGCTCACCTGGACAGGCTTACTATAATTCACCCCTCCACTTT. The chain employs TRBV18 and TRBJ1-6, with 7 bases identical to TRBD1. Germline CDR1 KGHSH, CDR2 LQKENI. CDR3 length equals 16 residues. J gave up 3 bases and V 3 bases, and 5 bases lay outside the gene matches.

This chain uses TRBV4-3 with TRBJ1-2, with 10 bases aligning to TRBD1. CDR1 is LGHNA and CDR2 is YSLEER in the germline V gene. This CDR3 contains 17 residues. V lost 4 bases and J lost 2; bases outside the gene matches: 10. CDR3 region: CASSPRATGGLNYGYTF. The CDR3 bases are TGCGCCAGCAGCCCTCGAGCGACAGGGGGCCTGAACTATGGCTACACCTTC.

The CDR3: CASSLEAGSPLHF. The CDR3 DNA follows: TGTGCCAGCAGCTTAGAAGCGGGTTCACCCCTCCACTTT. This chain uses TRBV7-9 with TRBJ1-6; no clear D gene. Trimming left V 1 base short and J 9 bases short, with 7 bases between. The CDR3 sequence is 13 residues long. Germline lookup yields CDR1 SEHNR and CDR2 FQNEAQ (reference sequence).

The chain is built from TRBV7-2 and TRBJ2-1; 10 nucleotides align to TRBD2. The CDR3 loop spans 15 amino acids. The ends lost 3 bases at V and 3 bases at J; junction bases unmatched: 2. Germline-derived CDR1 and CDR2 are SGHTA and FQGNSA. The chain's CDR3 is CASSLLAGDYNEQFF. CDR3 nucleotides: TGTGCCAGCAGCTTGCTAGCGGGGGACTACAATGAGCAGTTCTTC.

This clone was picked up one time. This rearrangement joins TRBV14 to TRBJ2-7; 8 bases match TRBD1. There are 15 residues in the CDR3. After removal of 4 bases from V and 7 bases from J, the junction contained 12 bases not matched to a gene. The germline V gene encodes CDR1 SGHDN and CDR2 FVKESK. DNA of the CDR3: TGTGCCAGCAGCCCCAGGGACAGGAATTCGGGTGAGCAGTACTTC. Encoded protein: CASSPRDRNSGEQYF.

The chain has TRBV18 and TRBJ1-1; 7 positions match TRBD1. V was clipped by 3 bases and J by 3 bases; unmatched bases: 7. The V gene's germline CDR1 is KGHSH and CDR2 LQKENI. This CDR3 spans 15 amino acids. In DNA form, the CDR3 reads TGTGCCAGCTCACCGACAGGGAGTGTACACACTGAAGCTTTCTTT. Translating it yields CASSPTGSVHTEAFF.

CDR3 region: CASSLALGGGETQYF. The DNA of the CDR3 is TGTGCCAGCAGCTTAGCGCTGGGTGGGGGGGAGACCCAGTACTTC. This chain links TRBV7-8 with TRBJ2-5, with a tentative D call TRBD2 (6 bases). The CDR3 is 15 residues long. From germline, CDR1 is SGHVS and CDR2 FQNEAQ. V gave up 0 bases and J gave up 5 bases, with 13 bases separating them. The whole variable domain, filled in from reference TRBV7-8 and TRBJ2-5, reads GAGVSQSPRYKVAKRGQDVALRCDPISGHVSLFWYQQALGQGPEFLTYFQNEAQLDKSGLPSDRFFAERPEGSVSTLKIQRTQQEDSAVYLCASSLALGGGETQYFGPGTRLLVL.

The chain carries TRBV7-2 and TRBJ1-1; D might be TRBD1 (5 bases). Trimming cost V 1 base and J 5 bases, with 17 bases left between them. The length of the CDR3 is 16 residues. In germline, CDR1 is SGHTA, CDR2 FQGNSA. The CDR3 is CASSLVRGLGLTEAFF. CDR3 DNA sequence: TGTGCCAGCAGCTTAGTTCGGGGGTTGGGTTTGACTGAAGCTTTCTTT.

The V gene is TRBV6-1, the J gene TRBJ1-2; TRBD1 agrees at 8 bases. The ends lost 6 bases at V and 3 bases at J; junction bases unmatched: 9. The CDR3 extends over 15 amino acids. From germline, CDR1 is MNHNS and CDR2 SASEGT. In DNA, the CDR3 is TGTGCCAGCAGACTAGACAGGGGAGTATACTATGGCTACACCTTC. Translating it yields CASRLDRGVYYGYTF.

This chain connects TRBV7-3 to TRBJ1-1; D is undetermined. The CDR3 length is 14 residues. Trimming cost V 0 bases and J 4 bases, with 9 bases left between them. Germline values: CDR1 SGHTA, CDR2 FQGTGA. In DNA, the CDR3 is TGTGCCAGCAGCTTAACGGACGGAGGCACTGAAGCTTTCTTT. This gives the protein CASSLTDGGTEAFF.

The chain joins TRBV18 to TRBJ1-1, with 12 positions matching TRBD1. The V gene's germline CDR1 is KGHSH and CDR2 LQKENI. V lost 3 bases and J lost 5; bases outside the gene matches: 7. The CDR3 has 16 residues. The CDR3 DNA is TGTGCCAGCTCACCGGGACAGGGGGCGTCGTGGACTGAAGCTTTCTTT. It translates to CASSPGQGASWTEAFF.

This clone was observed a few times. In DNA, the CDR3 is TGTGCCAGCAGCTTAGAAGACTTCTGGGGGGCCAACGTCCTGACTTTC. It specifies CASSLEDFWGANVLTF. The genes are TRBV11-2 and TRBJ2-6; D gene ambiguous. The length of the CDR3 is 16 residues. Trimming removed 0 bases from V and 4 bases from J, with 10 bases in between. The germline V gene has CDR1 SGHAT and CDR2 FQNNGV.

This clone appeared a single time. V is TRBV4-2 and J is TRBJ2-1; TRBD2 matches at 8 bases. CDR3 length equals 13 residues. The V gene's germline CDR1 is LGHNA and CDR2 YNFKEQ. J gave up 14 bases and V 1 base, and 7 bases lay outside the gene matches. CDR3 amino acids: CASSQVPGGAEFF. CDR3 nucleotides: TGTGCCAGCAGCCAAGTTCCGGGGGGGGCGGAGTTCTTC.

The chain has TRBV27 and TRBJ1-4; 8 bases align to TRBD1. CDR1 and CDR2 (germline): MNHEY, SMNVEV (reference sequence). V dropped 5 bases and J dropped 5; count of bases not matched to a gene: 13. The CDR3 loop spans 17 amino acids. Here the CDR3 DNA reads TGTGCCAGCAGTCTGCTAAAATCGACAGGGGTCAATGAAAAACTGTTTTTT. It yields the protein CASSLLKSTGVNEKLFF.

V is TRBV19 and J is TRBJ1-1; D is possibly TRBD1 (6 bases). Germline CDR1 LNHDA, CDR2 SQIVND (reference sequence). CDR3 length: 16 residues. Between the trimmed V and J ends, which lost 8 bases and 5 bases, there was a span of 24 bases. The DNA of the CDR3 is TGTGCCAGTCATTCGGGGGCGGGGGGCGCGGATACTGAAGCTTTCTTT. Translating it yields CASHSGAGGADTEAFF.

The chain couples TRBV6-1 to TRBJ2-5; 8 nucleotides match TRBD1. In germline, CDR1 is MNHNS, CDR2 SASEGT. This CDR3 has 13 amino acids. Trimming at V came to 8 bases and at J to 7 bases, leaving 9 bases not matched to a gene. CDR3 bases: TGTGCCAGCGCCGTACAGGGGGGAGGGACCCAGTACTTC. Translated, it gives CASAVQGGGTQYF.

The gene calls are TRBV7-2 and TRBJ2-7; TRBD1 matches 9 bases. The CDR3 length is 17 residues. Trimming removed 0 bases from V and 2 bases from J; junction bases left unmatched: 8. CDR1 SGHTA and CDR2 FQGNSA come from the germline V gene. Here the CDR3 DNA reads TGTGCCAGCAGCTTAGCGCTTGGGACAGGGTATACCTACGAGCAGTACTTC. This translates into CASSLALGTGYTYEQYF.

The chain is built from TRBV20-1 and TRBJ2-1; D unclear. The CDR3 length is 11 residues. The germline CDR1 and CDR2 sequences are DFQATT and SNEGSKA (reference sequence). The V end lost 1 base, the J end lost 9 bases, and 7 bases lay between the germline ends. DNA of the CDR3: TGCAGTGCTAGAGGCGCGGTTGAGCAGTTCTTC. Translated: CSARGAVEQFF.

V and J are TRBV14 and TRBJ2-5, with 9 bases that match TRBD1. TRBJ2-7 explains the end of the DNA better; the J call may be wrong. This CDR3 spans 14 amino acids. Per germline, CDR1 SGHDN and CDR2 FVKESK. This CDR3 reads CASSLGTGSYEQYF. CDR3 DNA sequence: TGTGCCAGCAGCCTAGGGACAGGGTCCTACGAGCAGTACTTC.